The sequence of this T cell receptor beta chain was determined in a study of neurological immune-mediated disorders. The CDR3 extends over 16 amino acids. The ends lost 5 bases at V and 9 bases at J; junction bases unmatched: 8. This clonotype was picked up many times. The cDNA was generated by 5'RACE with 10-nucleotide random UMIs. A single record per CDR3 protein comes from TCRdb applying MiXCR to the 5' RACE reads. The table includes about 52,000 distinct CDR3 sequences, 3.8% detected once. The chain links TRBV12-3 or TRBV12-4 to TRBJ2-1, with TRBD2 identical over 15 bases. The clonotype comes from a man between 60 and 70 years old with multiple sclerosis. The sample comprised PBMCs. CDR3 region: CASSLGLAGGAGEQFF. The CDR3 DNA reads TGTGCCAGCAGTCTGGGACTAGCGGGAGGAGCGGGTGAGCAGTTCTTC.